The sequence of this TCR beta chain was determined in a study of shared T cell receptors in the human thymus. Sequencing was performed with immunoSEQ multiplex PCR; in TCRdb, only in-frame clones are kept and a portion is missing. The data contain some 760,000 clones, over 75% of them singletons. V lost 6 bases to trimming and J lost 4 bases; unmatched junction nucleotides: 9. CDR1 is SGHAT and CDR2 is FQNNGV in the germline V gene. The CDR3 has 15 residues. These records were also assigned to another study, of human thymus T cells. This second study says: Thymic material originated from resections removed in the course of corrective heart surgery.

This rearrangement joins TRBV11-2 to TRBJ2-7; 10 nucleotides match TRBD2. This clonotype originated in a girl younger than two with a congenital heart defect. Sequenced: thymocytes. This chain's CDR3 is CASRTQRGGRYEQYF. Here the CDR3 DNA reads TGTGCCAGCAGGACTCAGCGGGGGGGCCGGTACGAGCAGTACTTC.